This is a list of T cell receptor beta chains from one sample in a study of blood T cell repertoires in COVID-19. Measured with immunoSEQ multiplex PCR; TCRdb has only the in-frame clones, and not every one. The table includes 97,000 or so clones, 87% detected once. The sequenced sample consisted of peripheral blood. Source of these receptors: a man between 45 and 60 years old with active COVID-19. Each CDR3 is given with its conserved first and last residue. D genes are given only for firm matches. Where a row states a size, it is once, few, many or the class of an expanded clone; other rows omit it.

>TRBV11-2|TRBJ2-3|.|TRBD1
TGTGCCAGCAGCTTAAGGGGTGACAGGGGGCCGACAGATACGCAGTATTTT
CASSLRGDRGPTDTQYF
>TRBV27|TRBJ2-2|few|TRBD1
TGTGCCAGCAGTTTATTGACCGGGACAGGGGGCGCGGGGCGAGGCACCGGGGAGCTGTTTTTT
CASSLLTGTGGAGRGTGELFF
>TRBV15|TRBJ1-1|.|.
TGTGCCACCAGCAGAGATACGGGGGGCGCATCGAAAGCTTTCTTT
CATSRDTGGASKAFF
>TRBV27|TRBJ2-3|.|TRBD2
TGTGCCAGCCGGGGACTAGCAAGCGGAGATACGCAGTATTTT
CASRGLASGDTQYF
>TRBV7-9|TRBJ1-1|.|.
TGTGCCAGCAGCCCGGGAACGAACAGGGCCGCTTTCTTT
CASSPGTNRAAFF
>TRBV11-2|TRBJ2-1|.|TRBD1
TGTGCCAGCAGCTTGGACAGGGTAAGCGATGAGCAGTTCTTC
CASSLDRVSDEQFF
>TRBV4-1|TRBJ1-6|.|.
TGCGCCAGCAGCCCAATGTACAGGGAGCGCACGTATAATTCACCCCTCCACTTT
CASSPMYRERTYNSPLHF
>TRBV6-5|TRBJ1-5|.|.
TGTGCCAGCAGCAGCCGGGACAATCAGCCCCAGCATTTT
CASSSRDNQPQHF
>TRBV10-3|TRBJ1-1|.|TRBD1
TGTGCCGCCGGGGACAGGGTAAACACTGAAGCTTTCTTT
CAAGDRVNTEAFF
>TRBV5-4|TRBJ1-4|.|.
TGTGCCAGCAGCCCGAGGGGAGGAAGAAATGAAAAACTGTTTTTT
CASSPRGGRNEKLFF